Presented here are 15 T cell receptor beta chains from one specimen sequenced in a study of blood T cell repertoires in COVID-19. Sequencing used immunoSEQ multiplex PCR; TCRdb keeps in-frame clones, though not all of them. The data contain about 59,000 clones, more than 60% of them singletons. The material sequenced was peripheral blood. These receptors all come from a woman in her fifties or sixties with active or convalescent COVID-19.

This clone has only one observation. The chain carries TRBV28 and TRBJ2-7; maybe TRBD2 (6 bases). The germline V gene encodes CDR1 MDHEN and CDR2 SYDVKM. V lost 4 bases to trimming and J lost 2 bases, with 15 bases between them. CDR3 length: 15 residues. In nucleotides, the CDR3 is TGTGCCAGCAGTTCCCCTCCGGCGGGGACCTACGAGCAGTACTTC. This gives the protein CASSSPPAGTYEQYF.

In this sample, this clone turned up a few times. The chain carries TRBV29-1 and TRBJ1-2; D is undetermined. The V end lost 1 base, the J end lost 5 bases, and 17 bases lay between the germline ends. Germline values: CDR1 SQVTM, CDR2 ANQGSEA. The CDR3 runs 15 residues. The CDR3, as DNA: TGCAGCGTTGAAGTGAGGGCAGGCGCCGGGTATGGCTACACCTTC. Protein: CSVEVRAGAGYGYTF.

This chain joins TRBV5-1 and TRBJ2-1, with 7 nucleotides matching TRBD1. The CDR3 has 15 residues. Unmatched junction bases numbered 15, after V lost 0 bases and J lost 15 bases. Germline V gene lookup returns CDR1 SGHRS and CDR2 YFSETQ. CDR3 DNA sequence: TGCGCCAGCAGCTTGGCCGGATCGTTCGACAGGGCCCCGTTCTTC. Its protein is CASSLAGSFDRAPFF.

This chain joins TRBV27 and TRBJ1-4; maybe TRBD1 (5 bases). V dropped 7 bases and J dropped 8 bases, with 8 bases sitting between them. CDR3 length equals 11 residues. The V gene's germline CDR1 is MNHEY and CDR2 SMNVEV (reference sequence). CDR3 nucleotides: TGTGCCAGCACAGCAGGGGAAAAACTGTTTTTT. It specifies CASTAGEKLFF.

The chain links TRBV7-8 to TRBJ2-1; D gene unclear. The ends were cut back, 0 bases at V and 7 bases at J, with 10 bases in the middle. There are 14 residues in the CDR3. The germline gives CDR1 SGHVS, CDR2 FQNEAQ. The CDR3 spells CASSLAENTNEQFF. The CDR3 coding sequence is TGTGCCAGCAGCTTAGCGGAGAATACTAATGAGCAGTTCTTC.

The chain uses TRBV4-2 and TRBJ2-7; a weak D match, TRBD1 (6 bases). V was trimmed by 2 bases and J by 3 bases, leaving 14 bases between them. CDR3 size: 15 residues. Germline CDR1 LGHNA, CDR2 YNFKEQ. This CDR3 reads CASSQRQDSFYEQYF. The DNA for the CDR3 is TGTGCCAGCAGCCAAAGACAGGATAGTTTCTACGAGCAGTACTTC.

V is TRBV6-6 and J is TRBJ1-1; D is possibly TRBD1 (5 bases). CDR3 length: 15 amino acids. Germline CDR1 is MNHNY and CDR2 is SVGAGI (reference sequence). The V and J ends lost 4 bases and 1 base respectively, with 13 bases between them. CDR3 bases: TGTGCCAGCAGTTGGGGACTCGGCCAGAACACTGAAGCTTTCTTT. This gives the protein CASSWGLGQNTEAFF.

V usage is TRBV7-6 and J usage is TRBJ1-1, with D perhaps TRBD1 (5 bases). The germline gives CDR1 SGHVS, CDR2 FNYEAQ. The V and J ends lost 0 bases and 1 base respectively, with 9 bases between them. The CDR3 has 15 residues. The CDR3 is CASSLARVPNTEAFF. DNA for the CDR3: TGTGCCAGCAGCTTAGCCAGGGTCCCGAACACTGAAGCTTTCTTT.

V gene TRBV2 combines with J gene TRBJ2-1; D perhaps matches TRBD2 (5 bases). The V end lost 6 bases, the J end lost 3 bases, and 18 bases lay between the germline ends. The CDR3 contains 16 residues. Germline V gene sequence: CDR1 SNHLY, CDR2 FYNNEI. CDR3 coding DNA: TGTGCCAGCAGGGGTAGACTAACGGATATCTACAATGAGCAGTTCTTC. This translates into CASRGRLTDIYNEQFF.

The chain links TRBV9 to TRBJ2-1; TRBD2 matches 12 bases. V was pared by 0 bases and J by 4 bases, with 5 bases of the junction left unmatched. Germline lookup yields CDR1 SGDLS and CDR2 YYNGEE. The CDR3 is 17 amino acids. CDR3 protein: CASSVERLAGAYNEQFF. CDR3 DNA: TGTGCCAGCAGCGTAGAGAGACTAGCGGGAGCGTACAATGAGCAGTTCTTC.

V gene TRBV2 combines with J gene TRBJ2-1; 9 bases match TRBD2. The V gene's germline CDR1 is SNHLY and CDR2 FYNNEI. With 8 bases clipped from V and 7 bases from J, the junction kept 12 bases outside the gene matches. The CDR3 sequence is 15 residues long. The CDR3 DNA reads as TGTGCCAGCGTGATGAGCGGGAGGTCTAGAAATGAGCAGTTCTTC. This encodes CASVMSGRSRNEQFF. The full variable domain, rest sourced from reference TRBV2 and TRBJ2-1, is EPEVTQTPSHQVTQMGQEVILRCVPISNHLYFYWYRQILGQKVEFLVSFYNNEISEKSEIFDDQFSVERPDGSNFTLKIRSTKLEDSAMYFCASVMSGRSRNEQFFGPGTRLTVL.

This clone was recorded a few times. This sequence joins TRBV25-1 and TRBJ1-6; D is uncertain. The V and J ends lost 4 bases and 9 bases respectively, with 10 bases between them. This CDR3 is built from 13 residues. Looked up from germline, CDR1 is MGHDK and CDR2 is SYGVNS. Here the CDR3 DNA reads TGTGCCAGCAGTGGACCGGGAATTTCACCCCTCCACTTT. Residues: CASSGPGISPLHF.

In its sample, this clone was seen a few times. The rearrangement uses TRBV4-2 and TRBJ1-5; 8 bases are shared with TRBD1. The CDR3 consists of 14 residues. The V gene's germline CDR1 is LGHNA and CDR2 YNFKEQ. V lost 4 bases, J lost 4 bases, and 3 bases stayed unmatched. The CDR3 DNA follows: TGTGCCAGCAGCCGTGGACAGGGAAATCAGCCCCAGCATTTT. Translated, it gives CASSRGQGNQPQHF.

The chain uses TRBV5-1 and TRBJ1-6; 11 positions agree with TRBD1. The J segment lost 4 bases and the V segment lost 4 bases, leaving 4 bases of the junction unmatched. CDR1 is SGHRS, CDR2 YFSETQ, per germline. This CDR3 region has 16 residues. Written as DNA, the CDR3 is TGCGCCAGCAGCAGCGGACAGGGGGCTTATAATTCACCCCTCCACTTT. Translation: CASSSGQGAYNSPLHF.

This rearrangement joins TRBV7-9 to TRBJ1-1; D not resolved. V lost 5 bases and J lost 4, with 23 bases in between. The CDR3 totals 17 residues. Germline V gene data show CDR1 as SEHNR and CDR2 as FQNEAQ (reference sequence). The CDR3 coding sequence is TGTGCCAGCAGCGCAATACCGGGTCCTGGGAGTAGCACTGAAGCTTTCTTT. It yields the protein CASSAIPGPGSSTEAFF.